What follows describes a single T cell receptor beta chain. What it binds is unknown. Germline lookup yields CDR1 SGHRS and CDR2 YFSETQ. CDR3 length: 14 amino acids. V trimming: 0 bases; J trimming: 3 bases; junction bases outside the gene matches: 1. This sample was included in a study of cytomegalovirus exposure and HLA in healthy donors. Whole-study context: Earlier, 100 million to 120 million unique TCR beta sequences were recovered from around 200 million T cells by an analysis. Broader study findings: Among the most significant clusters, several appeared linked to common viral pathogens in a later analysis.

In the PCR, 60 Vbeta and 13 Jbeta primers were used. Profiled with immunoSEQ multiplex PCR; TCRdb holds only in-frame clones, not every one. The sample contains about 200,000 clones, around 75% of which appear only once. The chain joins TRBV5-1 to TRBJ2-7; 9 positions match TRBD1. This TCR came from a woman aged 25-40 years in good health and CMV-seronegative. Sequenced: PBMCs. The CDR3, as DNA: TGCGCCAGCAGCTTGGGGGACAGGGACTACGAGCAGTACTTC. The encoded protein is CASSLGDRDYEQYF.